This T cell receptor (beta chain) stems from a study of cytomegalovirus exposure and HLA in healthy donors. The germline V gene encodes CDR1 MNHEY and CDR2 SVGAGI. The V end lost 0 bases, the J end lost 7 bases, and 18 bases lay between the germline ends. This CDR3 region has 16 residues. Worth noting for this clone: Antigen specificity is unknown.

General study results and limits: Being productive about 90% or about 30% of the time was typical of most TCR beta V segments in an earlier analysis.

PCR involved 60 Vbeta and 13 Jbeta primers. Study processing details: Among the unique TCR beta chains that a later analysis counted, about 81 million in all, about 11 million were shared. Generated by immunoSEQ multiplex PCR, the TCRdb table keeps only in-frame clones and is missing some. For V, J and clone size, that table is used; D and trimming come from the DNA. The data show roughly 130,000 clones, roughly 83% seen once. Donors sampled were nominally healthy, though unrecorded immune exposures were likely. The TCR was taken from a female donor in good health and CMV-seronegative. The sample comprised PBMCs. J is TRBJ2-5 and V is TRBV6-5; possible D gene TRBD2, 7 bases. DNA of the CDR3: TGTGCCAGCAGTTACTCGGTCAAGGGGGGGATTGGGACCCAGTACTTC. This encodes CASSYSVKGGIGTQYF.